Below are 20 T cell receptor beta chains sequenced from a single sample in a study of T cell responses to AZD1222 COVID-19 vaccine. TCRdb's table, derived via immunoSEQ multiplex PCR, lists solely in-frame clones and lacks some. This table holds about 110,000 clones, around 93% found once. This material consisted of peripheral blood, taken on day 0 of AZD1222 vaccination. These receptor sequences come from an adult in good health.

The chain has TRBV3-1 (or the pseudogene TRBV3-2) and TRBJ1-6; tentatively, D is TRBD1 (5 bases). Trimming stripped 5 bases from V and 6 bases from J, with 11 bases between. Germline CDR1 is LGHDT and CDR2 is YNNKEL (reference sequence). This CDR3 spans 14 amino acids. In DNA form, the CDR3 reads TGTGCCAGCAGCGCAGGGCTGGGTAATTCACCCCTCCACTTT. Protein sequence: CASSAGLGNSPLHF.

The genes are TRBV19 and TRBJ2-7; TRBD2 aligns across 12 bases. CDR1 LNHDA and CDR2 SQIVND come from the germline V gene (reference sequence). The junction had 8 bases not matched to a gene; V was cut back by 4 bases and J by 1 base. The CDR3 loop spans 17 amino acids. This CDR3 reads CASSTRPTSGSSYEQYF. CDR3 coding DNA: TGTGCCAGTAGTACTCGTCCGACTAGCGGGAGTTCCTACGAGCAGTACTTC.

The CDR3 nucleotides read TGCGCCAGCAGCTTGGGGGGCCAGAGGGCTAGTGGCTACACCTTC. This codes for CASSLGGQRASGYTF. The chain recombines TRBV5-1 with TRBJ1-2; possible D gene TRBD1, 5 bases. The CDR3 length is 15 residues. V was clipped by 0 bases and J by 7 bases, with 16 bases between them. CDR1 SGHRS and CDR2 YFSETQ come from the germline V gene.

This chain uses TRBV2 with TRBJ1-1; D unresolved. The CDR3 totals 15 residues. V lost 0 bases to trimming and J lost 7 bases, with 15 bases between them. Germline V CDR1 and CDR2: SNHLY, FYNNEI. The CDR3 bases are TGTGCCAGCAGTGAAGCGATTTCCGGGATGGGTGAAGCTTTCTTT. This sequence encodes CASSEAISGMGEAFF.

This chain uses TRBV27 with TRBJ1-5; possible D gene TRBD1, 5 bases. Trimming took 3 bases from V and 6 from J, leaving 15 bases between them. CDR1 MNHEY and CDR2 SMNVEV come from the germline V gene (reference sequence). The CDR3 contains 15 residues. As DNA, the CDR3 is TGTGCCAGCAGTTTCTCGAGACAGTCGAGTCAGCCCCAGCATTTT. Translating it yields CASSFSRQSSQPQHF.

The chain couples TRBV6-2 or TRBV6-3 to TRBJ2-5, with TRBD2 identical over 10 bases. This CDR3 contains 16 residues. The germline V gene encodes CDR1 MNHEY and CDR2 SVGEGT. The ends lost 2 bases at V and 2 bases at J; junction bases unmatched: 5. The CDR3 region is CASSYLSGGPQETQYF. The CDR3 bases are TGTGCCAGCAGTTACCTTAGCGGGGGGCCGCAAGAGACCCAGTACTTC.

V is TRBV10-1 and J is TRBJ1-5; D gene ambiguous. This CDR3 has 14 residues. V lost 8 bases, J lost 0 bases, and 11 bases lay in between. Per germline, CDR1 WNHNN and CDR2 SYGVQD (reference sequence). The CDR3 protein is CASLGIYSNQPQHF. The CDR3 region has the DNA TGCGCCAGCTTGGGGATATATAGCAATCAGCCCCAGCATTTT.

This clone has only one observation. The J gene is TRBJ1-1, the V gene TRBV2, with D maybe TRBD1 (5 bases). This CDR3 contains 11 residues. Germline V gives CDR1 SNHLY, CDR2 FYNNEI. The germline V and J ends were trimmed by 5 bases and 5 bases, with 6 bases remaining between them. DNA of the CDR3: TGTGCCAGCAGTAGACAGACTGAAGCTTTCTTT. It specifies CASSRQTEAFF.

The chain joins TRBV7-2 to TRBJ1-6, with 7 bases identical to TRBD1. CDR1 SGHTA and CDR2 FQGNSA come from the germline V gene. Trimming cost V 3 bases and J 8 bases; bases outside gene matches: 7. The CDR3 totals 15 residues. This CDR3 reads CASSLAGTVHSPLHF. As DNA, the CDR3 is TGTGCCAGCAGCTTGGCCGGGACAGTTCATTCACCCCTCCACTTT.

This clone was counted once. This chain connects TRBV7-8 to TRBJ2-2; no firm D call. This CDR3 spans 13 amino acids. Germline V gene data show CDR1 as SGHVS and CDR2 as FQNEAQ. Trimming took 1 base from V and 5 from J, leaving 5 bases between them. In nucleotides, the CDR3 is TGTGCCAGCAGCTTAGTTTGGACCGGGGAGCTGTTTTTT. As protein: CASSLVWTGELFF.

The chain joins TRBV7-8 to TRBJ1-5; D may be TRBD1 (6 bases). The CDR3 is 14 amino acids. Per germline, CDR1 SGHVS and CDR2 FQNEAQ. V was shortened by 5 bases and J by 1 base, with 9 bases between the two germline ends. The CDR3, as DNA: TGTGCCAGCAGCCCACAGGGAAGCAATCAGCCCCAGCATTTT. Protein product: CASSPQGSNQPQHF.

V usage is TRBV5-4 and J usage is TRBJ1-4; unclear D gene. Per germline, CDR1 SGHNT and CDR2 YYREEE (reference sequence). The CDR3 totals 13 residues. Trimming pared 0 bases from V and 5 bases from J, leaving 5 bases between. CDR3 residues: CASSLDPNEKLFF. DNA for the CDR3: TGTGCCAGCAGCTTGGATCCGAATGAAAAACTGTTTTTT.

CDR3 sequence: CASSLDSTGGRGYTF. In DNA, the CDR3 is TGTGCCAGCAGCTTAGACTCGACAGGGGGCAGGGGCTACACCTTC. The V call is TRBV7-2, the J call TRBJ1-2; 10 bases are shared with TRBD1. The CDR3 runs 15 residues. The germline gives CDR1 SGHTA, CDR2 FQGNSA. The V gene end was trimmed by 1 base and the J gene end by 8 bases; junction bases not matched to a gene: 7.

To note about this clone: The same CDR3 arises from other DNA sequences in this sample as well. This sequence joins TRBV18 and TRBJ1-3; 8 bases are a match to TRBD1. J was trimmed by 0 bases and V by 4 bases; bases with no gene match: 5. The CDR3 has 16 amino acids. Germline CDR1 KGHSH, CDR2 LQKENI. Here the CDR3 reads CASSRRDRSSGNTIYF. CDR3 DNA sequence: TGTGCCAGCTCACGCCGGGACAGGAGCTCTGGAAACACCATATATTTT.

The chain carries TRBV19 and TRBJ1-4, with D tentatively TRBD1 (6 bases). CDR1 is LNHDA, CDR2 SQIVND, per germline (reference sequence). Trimming stripped 4 bases from V and 5 bases from J, with 17 bases between. The CDR3 covers 16 residues. DNA for the CDR3: TGTGCCAGTAGTAAACAGGGAGATTGGGGGAATGAAAAACTGTTTTTT. Amino acid sequence: CASSKQGDWGNEKLFF.

The chain combines TRBV7-2 with TRBJ2-2; 7 bases line up with TRBD1. CDR1 and CDR2 from the germline V gene are SGHTA and FQGNSA. The V gene end was trimmed by 2 bases and the J gene end by 2 bases; junction bases not matched to a gene: 8. The CDR3 extends over 17 amino acids. CDR3 in DNA: TGTGCCAGCAGCTTAAGGGTAGGGGGCCCTAACACCGGGGAGCTGTTTTTT. Protein sequence: CASSLRVGGPNTGELFF.

The sample holds one count of this clone. The chain combines TRBV7-6 with TRBJ1-2, with TRBD1 as a possible D gene (5 bases). The CDR3 spans 14 residues. V lost 1 base and J lost 5, with 11 bases in between. Germline CDR1 is SGHVS and CDR2 is FNYEAQ. CDR3 sequence: CASSLGETGYGYTF. CDR3 DNA sequence: TGTGCCAGCAGCTTAGGAGAAACAGGATATGGCTACACCTTC.

With respect to this clone: The germline gene is not matched at one end of the junction; a read error may be the cause. The chain links TRBV4-3 to TRBJ1-2; the D gene is possibly TRBD1 (6 bases). This CDR3 has 15 residues. Per germline, CDR1 LGHNA and CDR2 YSLEER. CDR3 bases: TGCGCCAGCAGACAAGATATGTCGGCAGGGGATGGCTACACCTTC. Its translation: CASRQDMSAGDGYTF.

This chain uses TRBV15 with TRBJ2-2; D call uncertain. The CDR3 length is 12 residues. Looked up from germline, CDR1 is LNHNV and CDR2 is YYDKDF (reference sequence). The V end was cut by 0 bases, the J end by 7 bases, with 3 bases between. The CDR3 bases are TGTGCCACCAGCAGAGAGGTCGGGGAGCTGTTTTTT. Protein sequence: CATSREVGELFF.

The rearrangement joins TRBV19 to TRBJ1-4; no clear D gene. Germline-derived CDR1 and CDR2 are LNHDA and SQIVND (reference sequence). Trimming removed 4 bases at V and 0 bases at J, with 15 bases between. This CDR3 is 17 amino acids long. The CDR3 region is CASSKRDYTSTNEKLFF. The CDR3 region has the DNA TGTGCCAGTAGTAAAAGGGATTACACATCAACTAATGAAAAACTGTTTTTT.